The clone carrying this T cell receptor (beta chain) appeared many times. RNA transcripts served as the template for amplifying TCR beta CDR3 regions. In the first-round RT-PCR of the TCR CDR3, the HTBI primer set was used. TCRdb reprocessed the multiplex PCR reads via MiXCR and lists one record per CDR3 protein. The data show 600,000 or so distinct CDR3 sequences, approximately 15% seen once. The data belong to a study of T cells in Graves' hyperthyroidism and ophthalmopathy. Deletions cut 4 bases from V and 4 bases from J, with 14 bases between. Per germline, CDR1 MNHEY and CDR2 SMNVEV (reference sequence). The CDR3 spans 14 residues.

V usage is TRBV27 and J usage is TRBJ2-7; D may be TRBD1 (5 bases). The origin of this receptor is a woman aged 18 to 35 with Graves' ophthalmopathy. Sample: blood. DNA for the CDR3: TGTGCCAGCAGTTCCTGGCAGGGAAGATACGAGCAGTACTTC. This codes for CASSSWQGRYEQYF.